The clone carrying this TCR beta chain occurred many times. These data belong to a study of human T cells and chemical hapten exposure. V dropped 5 bases and J dropped 1 base, with 9 bases sitting between them. The germline CDR1 and CDR2 sequences are MNHEY and SVGAGI. CDR3 length: 13 residues. Time point described: patch test 1, 2 weeks after DPC sensitization. Treatment here: therapeutic diphenylcyclopropenone sensitization with weekly scalp DPC. TCRdb re-called the RACE reads with MiXCR, one entry per CDR3 protein. The sample has roughly 380,000 distinct CDR3 sequences; roughly 4.8% are singletons. This chain uses TRBV6-5 with TRBJ2-7; D gene uncertain. The TCR sequence derives from a woman aged 45 to 65 with alopecia areata. Some clones in this sample may be carry-over from other donors' samples. Specimen: whole blood, collected in connection with sensitization to the hapten diphenylcyclopropenone (DPC). CDR3 region: CASSRQQSYEQYF. CDR3 coding DNA: TGTGCCAGCAGTCGGCAGCAGTCCTACGAGCAGTACTTC.